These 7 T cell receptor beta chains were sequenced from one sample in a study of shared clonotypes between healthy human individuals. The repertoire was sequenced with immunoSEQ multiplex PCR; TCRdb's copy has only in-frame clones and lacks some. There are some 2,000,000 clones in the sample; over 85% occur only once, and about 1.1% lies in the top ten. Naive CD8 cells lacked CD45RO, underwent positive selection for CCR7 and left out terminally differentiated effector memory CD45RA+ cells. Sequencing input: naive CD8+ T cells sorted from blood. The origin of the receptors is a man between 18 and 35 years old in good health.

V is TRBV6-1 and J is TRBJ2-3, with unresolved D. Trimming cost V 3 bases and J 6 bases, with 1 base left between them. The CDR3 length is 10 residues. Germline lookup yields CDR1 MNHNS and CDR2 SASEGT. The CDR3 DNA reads TGTGCCAGCAGTGAGGATACGCAGTATTTT. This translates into CASSEDTQYF.

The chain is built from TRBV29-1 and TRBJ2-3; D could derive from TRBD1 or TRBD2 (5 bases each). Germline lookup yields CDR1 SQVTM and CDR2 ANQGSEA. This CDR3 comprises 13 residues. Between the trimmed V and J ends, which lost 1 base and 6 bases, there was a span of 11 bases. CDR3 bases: TGCAGCGTTGAAGCAGGGAGTGTGGATACGCAGTATTTT. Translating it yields CSVEAGSVDTQYF.

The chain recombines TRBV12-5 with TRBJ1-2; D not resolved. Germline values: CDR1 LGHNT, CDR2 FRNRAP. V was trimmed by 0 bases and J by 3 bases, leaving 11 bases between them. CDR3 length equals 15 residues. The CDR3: CASGLVGGGDYGYTF. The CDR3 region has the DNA TGTGCTAGTGGTTTGGTAGGTGGCGGTGACTATGGCTACACCTTC.

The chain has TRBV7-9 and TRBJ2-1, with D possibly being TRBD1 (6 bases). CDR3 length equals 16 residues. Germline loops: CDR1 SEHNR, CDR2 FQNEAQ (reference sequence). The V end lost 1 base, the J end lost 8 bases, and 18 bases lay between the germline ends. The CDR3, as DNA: TGTGCCAGCAGCTTAGGACTGTTGGACAGTATGGATGAGCAGTTCTTC. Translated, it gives CASSLGLLDSMDEQFF.

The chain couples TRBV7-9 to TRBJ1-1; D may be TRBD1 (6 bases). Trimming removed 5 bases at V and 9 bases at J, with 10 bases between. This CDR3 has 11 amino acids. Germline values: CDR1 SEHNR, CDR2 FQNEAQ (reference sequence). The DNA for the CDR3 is TGTGCCAGCAGCGAAGGGACACAAGCTTTCTTT. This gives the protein CASSEGTQAFF.

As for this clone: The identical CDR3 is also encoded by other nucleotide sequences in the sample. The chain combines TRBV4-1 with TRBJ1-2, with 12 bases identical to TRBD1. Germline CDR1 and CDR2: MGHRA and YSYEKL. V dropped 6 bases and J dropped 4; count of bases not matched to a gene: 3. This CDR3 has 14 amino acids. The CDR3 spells CASSPGQGAYGYTF. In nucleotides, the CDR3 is TGCGCCAGCAGTCCGGGACAGGGGGCCTATGGCTACACCTTC.

This CDR3 reads CASSEGGLVMDEQFF. The CDR3 DNA reads as TGTGCCAGCAGTGAAGGAGGTCTAGTGATGGATGAGCAGTTCTTC. The chain is built from TRBV6-1 and TRBJ2-1; D unresolved. Looked up from germline, CDR1 is MNHNS and CDR2 is SASEGT. The CDR3 has 15 amino acids. Trimming cost V 1 base and J 8 bases, with 15 bases left between them.